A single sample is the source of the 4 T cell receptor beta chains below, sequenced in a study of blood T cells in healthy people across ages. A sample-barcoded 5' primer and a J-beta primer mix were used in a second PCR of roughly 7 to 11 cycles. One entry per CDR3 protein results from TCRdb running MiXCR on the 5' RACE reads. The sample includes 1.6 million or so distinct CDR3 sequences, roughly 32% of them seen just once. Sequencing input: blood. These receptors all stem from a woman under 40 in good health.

CDR3 nucleotides: TGTGCCAGCAGCCATGCCCCGGGTAGCGGGAGCGCCAATGAGCAGTTCTTC. Amino acid sequence: CASSHAPGSGSANEQFF. The gene calls are TRBV4-2 and TRBJ2-1; 9 bases agree with TRBD2. V lost 3 bases, J lost 6 bases, and 12 bases stayed unmatched. CDR1 and CDR2 from the germline V gene are LGHNA and YNFKEQ. CDR3 length: 17 amino acids.

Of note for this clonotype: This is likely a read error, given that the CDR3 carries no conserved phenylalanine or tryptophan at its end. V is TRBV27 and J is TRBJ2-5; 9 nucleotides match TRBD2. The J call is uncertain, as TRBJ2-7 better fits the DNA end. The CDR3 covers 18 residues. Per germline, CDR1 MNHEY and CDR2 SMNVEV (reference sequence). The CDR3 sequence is CASSLKGGAGGPRGEQYC. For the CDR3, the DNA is TGTGCCAGCAGTTTAAAGGGGGGCGCGGGAGGGCCGAGAGGCGAGCAGTACTGC.

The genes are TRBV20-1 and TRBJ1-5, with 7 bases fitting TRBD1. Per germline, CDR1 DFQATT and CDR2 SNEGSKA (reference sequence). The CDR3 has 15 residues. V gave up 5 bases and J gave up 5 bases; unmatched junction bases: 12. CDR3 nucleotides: TGCAGTGCTGAATACGGGGCCAGGGGGGATCAGCCCCAGCATTTT. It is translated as CSAEYGARGDQPQHF.

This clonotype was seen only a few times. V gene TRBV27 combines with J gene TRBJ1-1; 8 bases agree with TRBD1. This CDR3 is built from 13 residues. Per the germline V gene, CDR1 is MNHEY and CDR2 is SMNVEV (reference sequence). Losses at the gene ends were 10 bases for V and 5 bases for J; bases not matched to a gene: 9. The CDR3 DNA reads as TGTGCCACCCGAGACAGGGGAGGTACTGAAGCTTTCTTT. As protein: CATRDRGGTEAFF.